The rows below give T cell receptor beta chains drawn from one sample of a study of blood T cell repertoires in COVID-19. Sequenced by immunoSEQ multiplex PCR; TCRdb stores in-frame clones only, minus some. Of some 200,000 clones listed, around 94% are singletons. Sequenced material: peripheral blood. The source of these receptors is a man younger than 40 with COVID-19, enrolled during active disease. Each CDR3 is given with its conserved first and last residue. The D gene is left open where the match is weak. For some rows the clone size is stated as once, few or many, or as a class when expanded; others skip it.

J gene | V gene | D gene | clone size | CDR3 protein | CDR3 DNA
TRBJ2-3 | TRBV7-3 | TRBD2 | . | CASSPSGGTDTQYF | TGTGCCAGCAGCCCTAGCGGGGGCACAGATACGCAGTATTTT
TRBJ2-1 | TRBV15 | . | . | CATSTELTGHNEQFF | TGTGCCACCAGCACAGAACTCACAGGGCACAATGAGCAGTTCTTC
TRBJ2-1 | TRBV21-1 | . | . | CASSKARTSGGSSSYNEQFF | TGTGCCAGCAGCAAAGCTAGGACTAGCGGGGGGTCGAGCTCCTACAATGAGCAGTTCTTC
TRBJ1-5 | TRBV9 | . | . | CASSEIGGSNQPQHF | TGTGCCAGCAGCGAGATCGGAGGGAGCAATCAGCCCCAGCATTTT
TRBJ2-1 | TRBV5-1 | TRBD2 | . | CASSPGLAGTHEQFF | TGCGCCAGCAGCCCCGGGCTAGCGGGGACGCATGAGCAGTTCTTC
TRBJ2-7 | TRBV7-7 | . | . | CASSLRQGREYEQYF | TGTGCCAGCAGCTTGAGACAGGGGCGGGAGTACGAGCAGTACTTC
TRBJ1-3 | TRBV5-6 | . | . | CASSEGHGGSGNTIYF | TGTGCCAGCAGCGAGGGACACGGAGGCTCTGGAAACACCATATATTTT
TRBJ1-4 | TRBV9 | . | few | CASSVREGGKLFF | TGTGCCAGCAGCGTACGTGAGGGAGGAAAACTGTTTTTT
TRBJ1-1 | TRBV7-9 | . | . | CASSLVGVNTEAFF | TGTGCCAGCAGCTTAGTAGGGGTTAACACTGAAGCTTTCTTT
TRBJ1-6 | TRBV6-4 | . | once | CASSPRGGSSYNSPLHF | TGTGCCAGCAGTCCACGCGGGGGAAGCTCCTATAATTCACCCCTCCACTTT
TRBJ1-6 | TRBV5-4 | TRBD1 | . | CASSPTNRGENSPLHF | TGTGCCAGCAGCCCTACGAACAGGGGTGAGAATTCACCCCTCCACTTT
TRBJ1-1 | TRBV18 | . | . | CASSPLADTEAFF | TGTGCCAGCTCACCCCTCGCAGACACTGAAGCTTTCTTT
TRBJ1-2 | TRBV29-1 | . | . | CSVDLSGPGYGYTF | TGCAGCGTTGACCTGTCAGGGCCAGGCTATGGCTACACCTTC
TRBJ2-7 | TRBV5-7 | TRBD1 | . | CASSPYRDRGFEQYF | TGTGCCAGCAGCCCGTACCGGGACAGGGGCTTCGAGCAGTACTTC
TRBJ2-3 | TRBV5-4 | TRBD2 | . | CASSLDLAGGDTQYF | TGTGCCAGCAGCTTGGATCTAGCGGGGGGAGATACGCAGTATTTT
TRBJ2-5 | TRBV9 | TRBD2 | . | CASSGGLAGHQETQYF | TGTGCCAGCAGCGGAGGACTAGCGGGTCACCAAGAGACCCAGTACTTC
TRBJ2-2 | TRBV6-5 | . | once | CAGQEGPTGELFF | TGTGCCGGCCAGGAGGGCCCGACCGGGGAGCTGTTTTTT
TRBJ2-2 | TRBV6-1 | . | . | CASSENTNTGELFF | TGTGCCAGCAGTGAAAACACCAACACCGGGGAGCTGTTTTTT
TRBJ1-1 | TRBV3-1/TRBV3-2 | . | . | CASSQDRVNTEAFF | TGTGCCAGCAGCCAAGACAGGGTGAACACTGAAGCTTTCTTT
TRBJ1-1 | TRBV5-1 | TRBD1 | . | CASSLGQGTMNTEAFF | TGCGCCAGCAGCTTGGGACAGGGGACTATGAACACTGAAGCTTTCTTT
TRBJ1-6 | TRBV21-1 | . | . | CASSKVGDSPSSYNSPLHF | TGTGCCAGCAGCAAAGTCGGGGACAGCCCGAGCTCCTATAATTCACCCCTCCACTTT
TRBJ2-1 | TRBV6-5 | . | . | CASNGGFRNEQFF | TGTGCCAGCAACGGAGGTTTTAGGAATGAGCAGTTCTTC
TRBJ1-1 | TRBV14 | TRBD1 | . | CASSHWRGRTGITTAEAFF | TGTGCCAGCAGCCACTGGAGGGGTAGGACAGGGATTACGACAGCTGAAGCTTTCTTT
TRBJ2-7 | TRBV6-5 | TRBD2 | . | CASSYSWTKGGSRQYF | TGTGCCAGCAGTTACTCCTGGACAAAGGGAGGGTCGCGGCAGTACTTC
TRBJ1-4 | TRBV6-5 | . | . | CASRGHGNEKLFF | TGTGCCAGCAGGGGACACGGAAACGAAAAACTGTTTTTT
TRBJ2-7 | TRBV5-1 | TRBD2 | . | CASSLASRLAGPIYEQYF | TGCGCCAGCAGCTTGGCCTCCAGGCTAGCGGGACCAATCTACGAGCAGTACTTC
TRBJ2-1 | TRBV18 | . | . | CASSPGGVREQFF | TGTGCCAGCTCACCCGGAGGGGTAAGGGAGCAGTTCTTC
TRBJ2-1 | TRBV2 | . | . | CASDRESPNEQFF | TGTGCCAGTGACAGAGAATCTCCCAATGAGCAGTTCTTC
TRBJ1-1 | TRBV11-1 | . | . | CASSLYREGEAFF | TGTGCCAGCAGCTTATATAGGGAGGGTGAAGCTTTCTTT
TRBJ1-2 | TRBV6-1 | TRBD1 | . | CASSDEDRGPPYGYTF | TGTGCCAGCAGTGATGAGGACAGGGGGCCACCCTATGGCTACACCTTC
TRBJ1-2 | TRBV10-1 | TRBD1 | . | CASSEDRGLGYTF | TGCGCCAGCAGTGAAGACAGGGGGCTCGGCTACACCTTC
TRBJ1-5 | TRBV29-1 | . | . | CSAEGPGQPQHF | TGCAGCGCTGAAGGGCCGGGGCAGCCCCAGCATTTT
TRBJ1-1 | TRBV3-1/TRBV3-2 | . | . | CASSQPGGLGNTEAFF | TGTGCCAGCAGCCAACCCGGGGGGTTGGGGAACACTGAAGCTTTCTTT
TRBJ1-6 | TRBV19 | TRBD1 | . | CASSIRGLGSPLHF | TGTGCCAGTAGTATTAGGGGGCTTGGGTCACCCCTCCACTTT
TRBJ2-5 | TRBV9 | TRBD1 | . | CASSVATGTGGQETQYF | TGTGCCAGCAGCGTAGCTACAGGGACAGGGGGCCAAGAGACCCAGTACTTC
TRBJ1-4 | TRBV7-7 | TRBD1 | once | CASSFSYRGQTNEKLFF | TGTGCCAGCAGCTTTTCCTACAGGGGGCAAACTAATGAAAAACTGTTTTTT
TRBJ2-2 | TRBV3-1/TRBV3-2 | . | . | CASSPRSSVHLRGGELFF | TGTGCCAGCAGCCCCCGTAGTAGCGTTCACTTAAGAGGCGGGGAGCTGTTTTTT
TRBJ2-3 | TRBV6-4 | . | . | CASSEQGGRNTDTQYF | TGTGCCAGCAGTGAACAGGGCGGTCGTAACACAGATACGCAGTATTTT
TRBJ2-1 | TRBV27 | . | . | CASSFQGTPGNNEQFF | TGTGCCAGCAGTTTTCAAGGGACTCCGGGGAACAATGAGCAGTTCTTC
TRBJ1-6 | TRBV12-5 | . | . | CASGFPGGELYF | TGTGCTAGTGGTTTTCCGGGGGGAGAGTTGTACTTT
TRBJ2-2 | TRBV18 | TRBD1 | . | CASSPQGQGNTGELFF | TGTGCCAGCTCACCACAGGGACAGGGGAATACCGGGGAGCTGTTTTTT
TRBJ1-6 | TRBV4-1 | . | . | CASSQDPGYPSPLHF | TGCGCCAGCAGCCAAGATCCAGGGTACCCTTCACCCCTCCACTTT
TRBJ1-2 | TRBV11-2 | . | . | CASSFLLSGPHGYTF | TGTGCCAGCAGCTTTTTATTGTCAGGGCCCCATGGCTACACCTTC
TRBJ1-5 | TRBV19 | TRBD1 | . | CASTTWTGGSEQPQHF | TGTGCCAGTACAACTTGGACAGGGGGTAGCGAACAGCCCCAGCATTTT
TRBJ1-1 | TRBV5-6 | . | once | CASSDGQEAFF | TGTGCCAGCAGCGATGGACAGGAAGCTTTCTTT
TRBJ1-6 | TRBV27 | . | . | CASRDRTRGGNSPLHF | TGTGCCAGCCGCGACCGGACGAGGGGGGGTAATTCACCCCTCCACTTT
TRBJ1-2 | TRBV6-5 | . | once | CASSYSSRVFGGYTF | TGTGCCAGCAGTTACTCAAGCAGGGTATTCGGAGGCTACACCTTC
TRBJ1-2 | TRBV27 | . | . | CASSLEPNTNYGYTF | TGTGCCAGCAGTTTAGAGCCGAATACCAACTATGGCTACACCTTC
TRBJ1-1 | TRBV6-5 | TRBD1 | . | CASSWGDRMATEAFF | TGTGCCAGCAGTTGGGGGGACAGGATGGCCACTGAAGCTTTCTTT
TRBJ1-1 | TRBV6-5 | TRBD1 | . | CASSTTGGRTEAFF | TGTGCCAGCAGTACGACAGGGGGCAGGACTGAAGCTTTCTTT
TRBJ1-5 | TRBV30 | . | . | CAWSVKPGQPQHF | TGTGCCTGGAGTGTAAAGCCGGGTCAGCCCCAGCATTTT
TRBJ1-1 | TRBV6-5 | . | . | CASSQGGEAFF | TGTGCCAGCAGCCAAGGGGGGGAGGCTTTCTTT
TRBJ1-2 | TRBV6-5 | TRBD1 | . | CASSYGDSYGYTF | TGTGCCAGCAGTTATGGGGACAGCTATGGCTACACCTTC
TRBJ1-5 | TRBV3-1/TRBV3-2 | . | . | CASSQGSGPGNQPQHF | TGTGCCAGCAGCCAAGGCAGCGGCCCCGGCAATCAGCCCCAGCATTTT